The 15 T cell receptor beta chains listed next were all sequenced from one sample in a study of cytomegalovirus exposure and HLA in healthy donors. PCR employed 60 Vbeta and 13 Jbeta primers. Method: immunoSEQ multiplex PCR; TCRdb's copy keeps in-frame clones and lacks some. The table records around 100,000 clones, more than 75% of them present only once. The sample comprised PBMCs. These receptors were obtained from a woman younger than 35 in good health and CMV-seropositive.

This clone came up a few times. The rearrangement joins TRBV7-2 to TRBJ2-5; 8 nucleotides align to TRBD2. The CDR3 runs 14 residues. Germline CDR1 is SGHTA and CDR2 is FQGNSA. The trim removed 1 base at V and 9 bases at J, leaving 7 bases unmatched. CDR3 protein: CASSLDRFGRAQYF. For the CDR3, the DNA is TGTGCCAGCAGCTTAGACAGGTTCGGGAGGGCCCAGTACTTC.

This chain uses TRBV5-1 with TRBJ1-4, with a weak D call TRBD1 (5 bases). Germline CDR1 SGHRS, CDR2 YFSETQ. The V and J ends lost 0 bases and 4 bases respectively, with 7 bases between them. CDR3 length: 14 residues. The CDR3 DNA reads TGCGCCAGCAGCTTGGGACAGAGTAATGAAAAACTGTTTTTT. Its protein is CASSLGQSNEKLFF.

The chain is built from TRBV19 and TRBJ1-3; a possible D gene is TRBD1 (5 bases). Deletions cut 0 bases from V and 4 bases from J, with 13 bases between. Looked up from germline, CDR1 is LNHDA and CDR2 is SQIVND (reference sequence). The CDR3 consists of 16 residues. The CDR3, as DNA: TGTGCCAGTAGTATAGACCTGACAGATTTCGGAAACACCATATATTTT. Residues: CASSIDLTDFGNTIYF.

The chain couples TRBV6-5 to TRBJ1-3; D is possibly TRBD1 (6 bases). The length of the CDR3 is 13 residues. Germline V CDR1 and CDR2: MNHEY, SVGAGI. Trimming cost V 2 bases and J 7 bases, with 9 bases left between them. CDR3 amino acids: CASSYTRGNTIYF. CDR3 DNA sequence: TGTGCCAGCAGTTACACTAGGGGGAACACCATATATTTT.

The rearrangement joins TRBV5-4 to TRBJ1-6, with D possibly matching TRBD1 (5 bases). The CDR3 runs to 15 residues. Germline V gene sequence: CDR1 SGHNT, CDR2 YYREEE (reference sequence). The germline V and J ends were trimmed by 4 bases and 6 bases, with 14 bases remaining between them. The CDR3 here is CASSRGLSGNSPLHF. Here the CDR3 DNA reads TGTGCCAGCAGCCGGGGACTCTCCGGTAATTCACCCCTCCACTTT.

A single count supports this clone. The chain joins TRBV11-3 to TRBJ2-7, with 9 bases that match TRBD1. CDR3 length: 14 residues. Germline CDR1 and CDR2: SGHNT and YENEEA. V lost 5 bases, J lost 5 bases, and 7 bases stayed unmatched. As DNA, the CDR3 is TGTGCCAGCAGCAAAGGACAGGGGACCAACGAGCAGTACTTC. Encoded protein: CASSKGQGTNEQYF.

This rearrangement joins TRBV5-1 to TRBJ2-7; 14 nucleotides match TRBD2. The CDR3 extends over 15 amino acids. The V gene end was trimmed by 2 bases and the J gene end by 5 bases; junction bases not matched to a gene: 3. Germline V lookup: CDR1 SGHRS, CDR2 YFSETQ. For the CDR3, the DNA is TGCGCCAGCAGCTTAGGACTAGCGGGGGGTCACGAGCAGTACTTC. Amino acid sequence: CASSLGLAGGHEQYF.

The genes are TRBV28 and TRBJ2-7, with 11 bases that match TRBD2. CDR3 length: 15 amino acids. CDR1 MDHEN and CDR2 SYDVKM come from the germline V gene. Trimming removed 7 bases from V and 4 bases from J; junction bases left unmatched: 9. DNA for the CDR3: TGTGCCAGCACCCCGACTAGCGGGACGGTGTACGAGCAGTACTTC. Residues: CASTPTSGTVYEQYF. Full variable domain (rest looked up from reference TRBV28 and TRBJ2-7): DVKVTQSSRYLVKRTGEKVFLECVQDMDHENMFWYRQDPGLGLRLIYFSYDVKMKEKGDIPEGYSVSREKKERFSLILESASTNQTSMYLCASTPTSGTVYEQYFGPGTRLTVT.

The chain uses TRBV6-6 and TRBJ2-7; D gene ambiguous. Germline V gene sequence: CDR1 MNHNY, CDR2 SVGAGI (reference sequence). The CDR3 consists of 11 residues. With 5 bases removed from V and 4 bases from J, the gap between germline ends came to 6 bases. Here the CDR3 reads CASSARYEQYF. The DNA of the CDR3 is TGTGCCAGCAGTGCCCGGTACGAGCAGTACTTC.

The chain joins TRBV5-1 to TRBJ1-5; 10 bases line up with TRBD1. Germline CDR1 reads SGHRS; CDR2 reads YFSETQ. The CDR3 covers 14 residues. V shed 4 bases and J 7 bases; nucleotides not matched to a gene: 5. The CDR3 DNA reads as TGCGCCAGCAGCAGAGGACAGGGGGAGCAGCCCCAGCATTTT. This encodes CASSRGQGEQPQHF.

The chain uses TRBV2 and TRBJ1-5; 8 bases align to TRBD1. Germline CDR1 is SNHLY and CDR2 is FYNNEI. J lost 4 bases, V lost 5 bases, and 10 bases had no gene match. This CDR3 is 16 amino acids long. The CDR3 coding sequence is TGTGCCAGCAGTTTACCCTCAGGGGGCGGTAATCAGCCCCAGCATTTT. Residues: CASSLPSGGGNQPQHF.

The rearrangement links TRBV4-3 to TRBJ1-1; D gene uncertain. The CDR3 consists of 17 residues. CDR1 and CDR2 from the germline V gene are LGHNA and YSLEER. The V end lost 0 bases, the J end lost 3 bases, and 17 bases lay between the germline ends. CDR3 protein: CASSQEMRELLDTEAFF. The CDR3 bases are TGCGCCAGCAGCCAAGAAATGAGGGAGTTGCTGGACACTGAAGCTTTCTTT.

CDR3 DNA sequence: TGTGCCAGCAGCTCACAAGGATCAGGGGCCCTGAACACTGAAGCTTTCTTT. Its translation: CASSSQGSGALNTEAFF. This chain uses TRBV7-7 with TRBJ1-1; D might be TRBD1 (6 bases). Germline V lookup: CDR1 SSHAT, CDR2 FNYEAQ (reference sequence). The CDR3 sequence is 17 residues long. Trimming stripped 4 bases from V and 0 bases from J, with 18 bases between.

This clone was counted a single time. The rearrangement links TRBV7-9 to TRBJ2-5; 7 positions match TRBD2. CDR3 length: 16 amino acids. Germline V gene sequence: CDR1 SEHNR, CDR2 FQNEAQ (reference sequence). V shed 5 bases and J 4 bases; nucleotides not matched to a gene: 13. CDR3 region: CASSQLPAGAGETQYF. As DNA, the CDR3 is TGTGCCAGCAGCCAATTACCGGCGGGAGCGGGAGAGACCCAGTACTTC.

V usage is TRBV7-8 and J usage is TRBJ1-1, with D tentatively TRBD1 (6 bases). CDR3 length: 13 residues. The germline V and J ends were trimmed by 5 bases and 7 bases, with 14 bases remaining between them. In germline, CDR1 is SGHVS, CDR2 FQNEAQ. As DNA, the CDR3 is TGTGCCAGCAGCGCACCCGGGACACTTGAAGCTTTCTTT. As protein: CASSAPGTLEAFF.